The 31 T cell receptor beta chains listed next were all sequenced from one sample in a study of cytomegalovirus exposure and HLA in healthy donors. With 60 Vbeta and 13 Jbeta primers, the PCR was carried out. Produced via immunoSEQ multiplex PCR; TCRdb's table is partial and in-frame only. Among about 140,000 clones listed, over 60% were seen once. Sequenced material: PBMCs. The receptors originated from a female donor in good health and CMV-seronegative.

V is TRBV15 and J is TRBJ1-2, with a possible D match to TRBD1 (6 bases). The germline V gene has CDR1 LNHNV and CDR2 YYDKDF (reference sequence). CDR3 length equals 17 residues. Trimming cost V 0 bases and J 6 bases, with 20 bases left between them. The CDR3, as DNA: TGTGCCACCAGCAGAGAGACGGGGACACAGGCTCTCAATGGCTACACCTTC. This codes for CATSRETGTQALNGYTF.

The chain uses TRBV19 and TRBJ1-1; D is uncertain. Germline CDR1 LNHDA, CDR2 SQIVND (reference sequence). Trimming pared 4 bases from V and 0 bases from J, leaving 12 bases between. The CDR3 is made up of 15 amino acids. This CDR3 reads CASSSAGGLNTEAFF. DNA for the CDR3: TGTGCCAGTAGTAGTGCCGGCGGCTTGAACACTGAAGCTTTCTTT.

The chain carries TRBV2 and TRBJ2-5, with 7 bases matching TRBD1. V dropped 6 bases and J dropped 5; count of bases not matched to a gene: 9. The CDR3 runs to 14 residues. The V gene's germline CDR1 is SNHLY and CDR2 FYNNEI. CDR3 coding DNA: TGTGCCAGCAGCGTTACAGGGGAAACGGAGACCCAGTACTTC. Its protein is CASSVTGETETQYF.

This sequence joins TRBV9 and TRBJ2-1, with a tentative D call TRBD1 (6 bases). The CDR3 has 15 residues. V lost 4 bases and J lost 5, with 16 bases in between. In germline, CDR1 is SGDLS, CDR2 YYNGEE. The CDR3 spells CASSPGRGLDNEQFF. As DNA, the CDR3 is TGTGCCAGCAGCCCGGGCAGGGGTCTCGACAATGAGCAGTTCTTC.

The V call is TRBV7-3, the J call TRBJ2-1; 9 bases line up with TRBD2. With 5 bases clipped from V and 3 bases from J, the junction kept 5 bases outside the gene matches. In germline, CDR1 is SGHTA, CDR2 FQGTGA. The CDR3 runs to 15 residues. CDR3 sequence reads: CASSPTSGNYNEQFF. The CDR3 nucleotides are TGTGCCAGCAGCCCGACTAGCGGAAACTACAATGAGCAGTTCTTC. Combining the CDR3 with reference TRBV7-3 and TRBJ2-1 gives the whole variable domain GAGVSQTPSNKVTEKGKYVELRCDPISGHTALYWYRQSLGQGPEFLIYFQGTGAADDSGLPNDRFFAVRPEGSVSTLKIQRTERGDSAVYLCASSPTSGNYNEQFFGPGTRLTVL.

The CDR3 protein is CARGDTTSTDTQYF. In DNA, the CDR3 is TGTGCCAGAGGGGATACTACTAGCACAGATACGCAGTATTTT. The rearrangement uses TRBV2 and TRBJ2-3; TRBD1 might be the D (5 bases). The germline CDR1 and CDR2 sequences are SNHLY and FYNNEI. The CDR3 is made up of 14 amino acids. Trimming shortened V by 9 bases and J by 0 bases, and 13 bases separated the two germline ends.

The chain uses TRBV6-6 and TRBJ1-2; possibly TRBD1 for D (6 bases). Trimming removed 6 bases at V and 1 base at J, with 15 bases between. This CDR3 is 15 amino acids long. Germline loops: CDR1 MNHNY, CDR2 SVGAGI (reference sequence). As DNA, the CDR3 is TGTGCCAGCAGGCCAACAGGGATTAGTAACTATGGCTACACCTTC. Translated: CASRPTGISNYGYTF.

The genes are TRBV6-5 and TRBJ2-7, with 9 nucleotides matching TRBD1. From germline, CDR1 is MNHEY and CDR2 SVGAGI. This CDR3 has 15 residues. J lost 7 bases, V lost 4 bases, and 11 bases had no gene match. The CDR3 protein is CASSSPGTGMGEQYF. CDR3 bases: TGTGCCAGCAGTTCCCCCGGGACAGGGATGGGAGAGCAGTACTTC.

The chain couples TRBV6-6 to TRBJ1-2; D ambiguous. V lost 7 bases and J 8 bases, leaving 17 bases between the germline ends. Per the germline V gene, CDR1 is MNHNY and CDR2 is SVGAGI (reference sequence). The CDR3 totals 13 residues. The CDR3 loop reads CASITLQREGYTF. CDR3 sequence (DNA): TGTGCCAGCATCACGCTCCAGCGGGAGGGCTACACCTTC.

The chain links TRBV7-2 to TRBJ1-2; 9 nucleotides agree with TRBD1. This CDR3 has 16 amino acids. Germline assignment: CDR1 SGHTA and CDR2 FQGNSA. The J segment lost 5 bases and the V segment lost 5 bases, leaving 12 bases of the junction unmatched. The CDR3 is CASSPMGQGQAYGYTF. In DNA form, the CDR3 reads TGTGCCAGCAGCCCCATGGGACAGGGACAAGCGTATGGCTACACCTTC.

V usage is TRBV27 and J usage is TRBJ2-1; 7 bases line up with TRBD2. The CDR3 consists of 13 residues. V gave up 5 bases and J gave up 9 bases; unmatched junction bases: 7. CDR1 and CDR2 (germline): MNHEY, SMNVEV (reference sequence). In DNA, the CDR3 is TGTGCCAGCAGTATACTGACTAGCACTGAGCAGTTCTTC. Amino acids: CASSILTSTEQFF.

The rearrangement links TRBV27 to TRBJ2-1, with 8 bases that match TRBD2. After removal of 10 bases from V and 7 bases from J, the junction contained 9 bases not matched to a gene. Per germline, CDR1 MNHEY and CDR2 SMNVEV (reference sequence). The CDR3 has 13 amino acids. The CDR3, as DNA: TGTGCCATCCGCGGGGGGTTAATGAATGAGCAGTTCTTC. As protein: CAIRGGLMNEQFF.

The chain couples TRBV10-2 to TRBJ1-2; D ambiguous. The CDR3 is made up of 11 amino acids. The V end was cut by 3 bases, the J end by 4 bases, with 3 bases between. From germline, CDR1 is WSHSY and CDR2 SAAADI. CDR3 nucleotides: TGCGCCAGCAGTGACGGCTATGGCTACACCTTC. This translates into CASSDGYGYTF.

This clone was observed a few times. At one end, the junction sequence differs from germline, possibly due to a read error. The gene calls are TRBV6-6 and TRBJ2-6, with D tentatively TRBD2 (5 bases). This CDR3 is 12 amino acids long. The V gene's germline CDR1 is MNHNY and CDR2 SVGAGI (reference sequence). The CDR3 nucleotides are TGTGCCAGCAGGCCCGGGGACAACGTCCTGACTTTC. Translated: CASRPGDNVLTF.

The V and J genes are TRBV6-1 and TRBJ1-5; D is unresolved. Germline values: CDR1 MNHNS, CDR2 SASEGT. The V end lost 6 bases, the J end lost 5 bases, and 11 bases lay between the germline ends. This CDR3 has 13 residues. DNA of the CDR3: TGTGCCAGCAGAAGCCTCGGAGATCAGCCCCAGCATTTT. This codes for CASRSLGDQPQHF.

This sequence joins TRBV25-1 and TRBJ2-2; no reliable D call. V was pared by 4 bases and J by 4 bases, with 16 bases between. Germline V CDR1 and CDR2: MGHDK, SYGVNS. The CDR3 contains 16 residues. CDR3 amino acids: CASSVPGSASTGELFF. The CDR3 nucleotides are TGTGCCAGCAGTGTTCCCGGGTCTGCGTCCACCGGGGAGCTGTTTTTT.

The CDR3 loop is CASTWGDTGELFF. CDR3 nucleotides: TGTGCCAGCACTTGGGGGGACACCGGGGAGCTGTTTTTT. The V call is TRBV27, the J call TRBJ2-2, with D perhaps matching TRBD2 (6 bases). The length of the CDR3 is 13 residues. V gave up 7 bases and J gave up 3 bases, with 9 bases separating them. The germline CDR1 and CDR2 sequences are MNHEY and SMNVEV (reference sequence).

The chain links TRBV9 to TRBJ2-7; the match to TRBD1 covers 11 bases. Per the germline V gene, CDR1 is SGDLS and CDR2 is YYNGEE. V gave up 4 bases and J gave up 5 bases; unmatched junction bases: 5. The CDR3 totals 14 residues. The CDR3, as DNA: TGTGCCAGCAGCCCGGGACAGGGGGTCCACGAGCAGTACTTC. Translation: CASSPGQGVHEQYF.

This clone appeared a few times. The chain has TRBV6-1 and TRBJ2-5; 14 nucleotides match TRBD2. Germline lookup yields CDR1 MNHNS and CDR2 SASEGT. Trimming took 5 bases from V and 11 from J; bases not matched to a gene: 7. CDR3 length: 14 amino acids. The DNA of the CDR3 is TGTGCCAGCAGTTTCGGACTAGCGGGGGGCCCACAGTACTTC. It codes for CASSFGLAGGPQYF.

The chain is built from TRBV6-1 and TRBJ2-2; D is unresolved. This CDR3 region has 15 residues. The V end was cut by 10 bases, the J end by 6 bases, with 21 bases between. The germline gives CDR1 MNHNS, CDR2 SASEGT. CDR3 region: CATKTGIIFAGELFF. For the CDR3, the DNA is TGTGCCACAAAGACGGGTATAATCTTCGCCGGGGAGCTGTTTTTT.

CDR3 region: CSVGAAAGSGNTIYF. CDR3 nucleotide sequence: TGCAGCGTGGGGGCGGCCGCCGGGTCGGGAAACACCATATATTTT. The V and J genes are TRBV29-1 and TRBJ1-3, with D possibly matching TRBD1 (6 bases). This CDR3 is 15 amino acids long. Deletions cut 6 bases from V and 4 bases from J, with 19 bases between. CDR1 is SQVTM and CDR2 is ANQGSEA in the germline V gene. Together with reference TRBV29-1 and TRBJ1-3, the CDR3 gives the full variable domain: SAVISQKPSRDICQRGTSLTIQCQVDSQVTMMFWYRQQPGQSLTLIATANQGSEATYESGFVIDKFPISRPNLTFSTLTVSNMSPEDSSIYLCSVGAAAGSGNTIYFGEGSWLTVV.

CDR3 amino acids: CASSNSFWANYGYTF. DNA for the CDR3: TGTGCCAGCAGCAATTCTTTTTGGGCCAACTATGGCTACACCTTC. The chain is built from TRBV7-9 and TRBJ1-2; no reliable D call. The V end lost 5 bases, the J end lost 2 bases, and 15 bases lay between the germline ends. The CDR3 runs 15 residues. Germline CDR1 is SEHNR and CDR2 is FQNEAQ (reference sequence). Using reference TRBV7-9 and TRBJ1-2 for the parts outside the CDR3, the full variable domain is DTGVSQNPRHKITKRGQNVTFRCDPISEHNRLYWYRQTLGQGPEFLTYFQNEAQLEKSRLLSDRFSAERPKGSFSTLEIQRTEQGDSAMYLCASSNSFWANYGYTFGSGTRLTVV.

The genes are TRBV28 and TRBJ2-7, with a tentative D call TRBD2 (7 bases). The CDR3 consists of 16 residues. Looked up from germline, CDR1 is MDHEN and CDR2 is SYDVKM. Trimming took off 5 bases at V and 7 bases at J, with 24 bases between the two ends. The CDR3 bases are TGTGCCAGCAGTCTGGGGGGGGGCGAGGGGCGGTCGGAGCAGTACTTC. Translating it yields CASSLGGGEGRSEQYF. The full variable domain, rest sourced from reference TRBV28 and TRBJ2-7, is DVKVTQSSRYLVKRTGEKVFLECVQDMDHENMFWYRQDPGLGLRLIYFSYDVKMKEKGDIPEGYSVSREKKERFSLILESASTNQTSMYLCASSLGGGEGRSEQYFGPGTRLTVT.

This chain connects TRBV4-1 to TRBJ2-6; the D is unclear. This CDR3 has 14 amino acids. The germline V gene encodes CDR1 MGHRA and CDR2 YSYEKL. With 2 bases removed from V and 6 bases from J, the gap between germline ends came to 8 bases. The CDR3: CASSQMIAANVLTF. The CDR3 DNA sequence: TGCGCCAGCAGCCAAATGATAGCGGCCAACGTCCTGACTTTC.

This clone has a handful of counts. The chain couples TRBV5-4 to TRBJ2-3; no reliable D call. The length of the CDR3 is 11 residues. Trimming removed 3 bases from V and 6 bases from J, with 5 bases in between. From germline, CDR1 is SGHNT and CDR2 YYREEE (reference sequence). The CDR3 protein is CASSSADTQYF. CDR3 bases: TGTGCCAGCAGCTCTGCGGATACGCAGTATTTT.

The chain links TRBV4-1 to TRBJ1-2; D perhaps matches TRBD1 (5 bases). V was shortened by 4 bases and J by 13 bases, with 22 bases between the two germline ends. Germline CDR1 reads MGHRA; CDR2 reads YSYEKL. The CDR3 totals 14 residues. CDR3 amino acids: CASSPRLGEPKCTF. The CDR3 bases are TGCGCCAGCAGCCCGCGGTTAGGGGAACCAAAGTGCACCTTC.

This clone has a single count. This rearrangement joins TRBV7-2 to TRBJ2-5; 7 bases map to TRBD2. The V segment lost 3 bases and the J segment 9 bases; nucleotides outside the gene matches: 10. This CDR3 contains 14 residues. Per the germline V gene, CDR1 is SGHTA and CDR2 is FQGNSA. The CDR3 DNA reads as TGTGCCAGCAGCTTCGGACTAGTTGGGTCGGCCCAGTACTTC. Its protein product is CASSFGLVGSAQYF.

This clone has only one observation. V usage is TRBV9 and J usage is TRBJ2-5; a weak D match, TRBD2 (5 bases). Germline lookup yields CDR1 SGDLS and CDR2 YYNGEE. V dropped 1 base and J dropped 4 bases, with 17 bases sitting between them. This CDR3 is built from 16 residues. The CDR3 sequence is CASSVSGRETGETQYF. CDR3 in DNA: TGTGCCAGCAGCGTATCGGGAAGGGAAACCGGAGAGACCCAGTACTTC.

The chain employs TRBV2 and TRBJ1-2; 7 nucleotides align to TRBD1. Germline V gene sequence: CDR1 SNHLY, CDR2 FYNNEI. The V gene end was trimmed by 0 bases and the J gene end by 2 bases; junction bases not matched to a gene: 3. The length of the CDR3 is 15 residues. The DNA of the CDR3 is TGTGCCAGCAGTGAAGCCTCGACAGGGAACTATGGCTACACCTTC. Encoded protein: CASSEASTGNYGYTF. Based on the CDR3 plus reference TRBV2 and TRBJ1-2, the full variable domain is EPEVTQTPSHQVTQMGQEVILRCVPISNHLYFYWYRQILGQKVEFLVSFYNNEISEKSEIFDDQFSVERPDGSNFTLKIRSTKLEDSAMYFCASSEASTGNYGYTFGSGTRLTVV.

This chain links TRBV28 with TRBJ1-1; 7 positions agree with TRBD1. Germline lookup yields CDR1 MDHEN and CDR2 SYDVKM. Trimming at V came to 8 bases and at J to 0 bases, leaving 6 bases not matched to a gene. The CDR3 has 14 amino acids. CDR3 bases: TGTGCCAGCCGTACGGGACAGATGAACACTGAAGCTTTCTTT. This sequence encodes CASRTGQMNTEAFF.

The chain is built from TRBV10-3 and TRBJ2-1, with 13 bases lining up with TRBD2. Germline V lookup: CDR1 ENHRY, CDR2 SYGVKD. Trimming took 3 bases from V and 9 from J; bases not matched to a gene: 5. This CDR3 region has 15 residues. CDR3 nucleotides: TGTGCCATCAGTGAACGAGGACTAGCGGGGGTTGAGCAGTTCTTC. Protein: CAISERGLAGVEQFF.